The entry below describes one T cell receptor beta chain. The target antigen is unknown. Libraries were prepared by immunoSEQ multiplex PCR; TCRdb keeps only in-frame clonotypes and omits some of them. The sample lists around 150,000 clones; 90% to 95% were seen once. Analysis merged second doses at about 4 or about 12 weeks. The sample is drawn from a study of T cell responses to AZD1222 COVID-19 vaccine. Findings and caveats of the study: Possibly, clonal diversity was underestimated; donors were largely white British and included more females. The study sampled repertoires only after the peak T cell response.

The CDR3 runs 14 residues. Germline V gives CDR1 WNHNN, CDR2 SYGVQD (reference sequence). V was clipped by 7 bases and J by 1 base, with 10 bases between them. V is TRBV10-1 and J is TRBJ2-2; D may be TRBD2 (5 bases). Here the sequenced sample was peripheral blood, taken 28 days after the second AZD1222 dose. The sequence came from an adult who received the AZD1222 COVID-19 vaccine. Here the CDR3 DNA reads TGCGCCAGCAATGACGGGATGAACACCGGGGAGCTGTTTTTT. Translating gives CASNDGMNTGELFF.